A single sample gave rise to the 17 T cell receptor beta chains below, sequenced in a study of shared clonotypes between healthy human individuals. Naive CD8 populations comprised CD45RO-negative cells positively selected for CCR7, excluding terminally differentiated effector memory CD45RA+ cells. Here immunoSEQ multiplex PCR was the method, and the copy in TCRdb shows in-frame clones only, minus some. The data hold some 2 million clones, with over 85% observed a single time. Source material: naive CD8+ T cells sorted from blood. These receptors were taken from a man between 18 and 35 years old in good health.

CDR3 DNA: TGTGCCAGCAGCTTGGGGGGATGGACCCAGTACTTC. Translating gives CASSLGGWTQYF. The chain has TRBV5-5 and TRBJ2-5; D gene ambiguous. This CDR3 is 12 amino acids long. Germline V lookup: CDR1 SGHKS, CDR2 YYEKEE (reference sequence). The V gene lost 0 bases and the J gene lost 7 bases, with 7 bases spanning the gap.

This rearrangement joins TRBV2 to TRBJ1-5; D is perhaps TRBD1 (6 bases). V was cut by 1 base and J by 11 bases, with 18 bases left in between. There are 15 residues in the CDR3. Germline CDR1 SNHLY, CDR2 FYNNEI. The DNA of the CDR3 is TGTGCCAGCAGTGAAGTAGGGGGATACCCCGGGGCCCAGCATTTT. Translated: CASSEVGGYPGAQHF.

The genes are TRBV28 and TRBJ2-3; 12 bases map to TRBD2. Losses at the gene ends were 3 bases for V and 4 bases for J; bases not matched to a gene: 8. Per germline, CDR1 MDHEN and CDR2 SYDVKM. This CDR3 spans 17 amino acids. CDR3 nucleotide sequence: TGTGCCAGCAGTTTTTGGCCTAGCGGGGGGGCCGCAGATACGCAGTATTTT. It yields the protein CASSFWPSGGAADTQYF.

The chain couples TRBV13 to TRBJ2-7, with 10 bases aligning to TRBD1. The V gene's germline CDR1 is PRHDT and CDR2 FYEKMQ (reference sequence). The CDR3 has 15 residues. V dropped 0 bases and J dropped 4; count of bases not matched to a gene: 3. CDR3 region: CASSLGGTGEYEQYF. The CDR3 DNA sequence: TGTGCCAGCAGCTTAGGCGGGACAGGGGAATACGAGCAGTACTTC.

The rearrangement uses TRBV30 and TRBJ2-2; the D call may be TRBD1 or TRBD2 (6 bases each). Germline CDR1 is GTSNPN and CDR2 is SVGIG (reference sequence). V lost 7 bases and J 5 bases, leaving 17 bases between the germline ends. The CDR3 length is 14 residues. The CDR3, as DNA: TGTGCCTACACCGGGGGCGCGGGTACCGGGGAGCTGTTTTTT. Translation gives CAYTGGAGTGELFF.

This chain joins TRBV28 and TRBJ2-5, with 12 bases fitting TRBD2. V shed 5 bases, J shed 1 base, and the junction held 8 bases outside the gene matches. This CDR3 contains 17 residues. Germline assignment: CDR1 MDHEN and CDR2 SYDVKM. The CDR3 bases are TGTGCCAGCAGTAGGGAACTAGCGGGGGGAATCCAAGAGACCCAGTACTTC. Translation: CASSRELAGGIQETQYF.

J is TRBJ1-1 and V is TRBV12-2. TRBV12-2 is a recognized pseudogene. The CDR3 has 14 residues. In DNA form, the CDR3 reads TGTGCAAGTCGCTCCCCGAGCGGGGAAACTGAAGCTTTCTTT. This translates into CASRSPSGETEAFF.

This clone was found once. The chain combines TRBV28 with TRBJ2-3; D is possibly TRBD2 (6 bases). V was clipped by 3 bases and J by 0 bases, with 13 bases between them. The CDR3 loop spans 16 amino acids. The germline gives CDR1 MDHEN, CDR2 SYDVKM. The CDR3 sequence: CASSFPGGLSTDTQYF. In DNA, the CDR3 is TGTGCCAGCAGTTTTCCCGGGGGTCTAAGCACAGATACGCAGTATTTT.

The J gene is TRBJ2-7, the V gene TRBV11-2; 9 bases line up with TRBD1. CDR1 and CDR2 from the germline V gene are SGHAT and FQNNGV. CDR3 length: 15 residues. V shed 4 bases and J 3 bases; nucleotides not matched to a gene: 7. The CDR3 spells CASSSHPGQGYEQYF. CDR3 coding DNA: TGTGCCAGCAGCTCTCATCCGGGACAGGGCTACGAGCAGTACTTC.

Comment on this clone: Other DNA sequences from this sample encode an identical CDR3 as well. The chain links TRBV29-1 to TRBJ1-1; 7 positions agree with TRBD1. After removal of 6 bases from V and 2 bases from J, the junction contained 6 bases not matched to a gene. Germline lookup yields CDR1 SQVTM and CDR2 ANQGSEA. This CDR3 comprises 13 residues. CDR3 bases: TGCAGCGTAGGGACAGCACTCAACACTGAAGCTTTCTTT. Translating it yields CSVGTALNTEAFF.

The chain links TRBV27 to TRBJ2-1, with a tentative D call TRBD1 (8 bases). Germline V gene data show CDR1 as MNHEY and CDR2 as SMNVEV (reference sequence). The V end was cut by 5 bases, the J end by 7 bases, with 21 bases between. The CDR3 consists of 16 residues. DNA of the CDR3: TGTGCCAGCAGTCCCTATACAGGGGGGGGAACGAATGAGCAGTTCTTC. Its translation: CASSPYTGGGTNEQFF.

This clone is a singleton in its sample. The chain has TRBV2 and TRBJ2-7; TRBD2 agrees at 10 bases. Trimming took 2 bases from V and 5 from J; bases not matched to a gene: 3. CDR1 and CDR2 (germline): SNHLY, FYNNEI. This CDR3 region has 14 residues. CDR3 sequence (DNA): TGTGCCAGCAGTGAAAGGCTAGCGGGGGACGAGCAGTACTTC. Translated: CASSERLAGDEQYF.

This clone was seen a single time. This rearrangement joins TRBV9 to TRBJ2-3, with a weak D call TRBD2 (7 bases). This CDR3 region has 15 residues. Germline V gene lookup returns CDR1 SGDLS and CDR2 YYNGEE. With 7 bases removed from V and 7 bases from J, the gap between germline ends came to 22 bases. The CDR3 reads CASDPERDQGNTQYF. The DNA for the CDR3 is TGTGCCAGCGATCCTGAGCGGGACCAGGGGAATACGCAGTATTTT.

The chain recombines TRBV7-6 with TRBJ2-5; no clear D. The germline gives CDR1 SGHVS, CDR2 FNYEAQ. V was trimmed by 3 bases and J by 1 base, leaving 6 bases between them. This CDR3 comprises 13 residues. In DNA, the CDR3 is TGTGCCAGCAGCTTTGGACCCCAAGAGACCCAGTACTTC. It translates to CASSFGPQETQYF. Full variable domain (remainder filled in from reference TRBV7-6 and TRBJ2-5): GAGVSQSPRYKVTKRGQDVALRCDPISGHVSLYWYRQALGQGPEFLTYFNYEAQQDKSGLPNDRFSAERPEGSISTLTIQRTEQRDSAMYRCASSFGPQETQYFGPGTRLLVL.

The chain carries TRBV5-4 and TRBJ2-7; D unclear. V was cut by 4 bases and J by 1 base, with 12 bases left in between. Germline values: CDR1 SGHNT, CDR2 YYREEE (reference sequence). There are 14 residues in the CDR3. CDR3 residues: CASSAPDGSYEQYF. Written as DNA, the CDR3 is TGTGCCAGCAGCGCCCCTGACGGGTCCTACGAGCAGTACTTC.

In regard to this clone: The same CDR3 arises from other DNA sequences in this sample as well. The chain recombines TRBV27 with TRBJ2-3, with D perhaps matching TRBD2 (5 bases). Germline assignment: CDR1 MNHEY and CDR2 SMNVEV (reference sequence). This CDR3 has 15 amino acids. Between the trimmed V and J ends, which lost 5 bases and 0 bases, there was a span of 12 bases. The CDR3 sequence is CASSPLSASTDTQYF. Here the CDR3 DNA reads TGTGCCAGCAGTCCCCTTAGCGCTAGCACAGATACGCAGTATTTT.

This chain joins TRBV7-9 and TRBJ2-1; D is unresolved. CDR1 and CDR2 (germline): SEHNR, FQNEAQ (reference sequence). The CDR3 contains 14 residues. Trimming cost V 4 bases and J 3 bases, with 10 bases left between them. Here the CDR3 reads CASSSRDFYNEQFF. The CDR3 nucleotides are TGTGCCAGCAGCTCCCGAGACTTCTACAATGAGCAGTTCTTC.